This entry lists 5 T cell receptor beta chains sequenced from one sample in a study of tumor-infiltrating lymphocytes in oesophageal squamous cell carcinoma. Each CDR3 protein is one row after TCRdb ran MiXCR on the PCR reads. Counted here are some 9,900 distinct CDR3 sequences, roughly three fifths occurring once; the ten biggest clones make up 35% to 45%. Sequenced input: esophageal tumor tissue. The receptors stem from a female donor with esophageal squamous cell carcinoma.

This clonotype is judged medium-sized. This chain uses TRBV28 with TRBJ1-1, with D uncertain. CDR3 size: 13 residues. CDR1 and CDR2 from the germline V gene are MDHEN and SYDVKM. V lost 7 bases to trimming and J lost 1 base, with 10 bases between them. The DNA of the CDR3 is TGTGCCAGCACTCAAGGGAGGAACACTGAAGCTTTCTTT. This encodes CASTQGRNTEAFF.

The chain carries TRBV7-9 and TRBJ2-3, with a tentative D call TRBD2 (6 bases). The end of the DNA fits TRBJ2-7 better, so the J call may be wrong. The CDR3 consists of 14 residues. Per the germline V gene, CDR1 is SEHNR and CDR2 is FQNEAQ (reference sequence). CDR3 amino acids: CASSLAAGGYEQYF. DNA for the CDR3: TGTGCCAGCAGCTTAGCGGCCGGGGGCTACGAGCAGTACTTC.

This clonotype was detected many times. The chain recombines TRBV7-9 with TRBJ2-1, with 10 positions matching TRBD1. V lost 4 bases, J lost 7 bases, and 7 bases stayed unmatched. From germline, CDR1 is SEHNR and CDR2 FQNEAQ (reference sequence). The CDR3 contains 15 residues. The CDR3 sequence: CASSSGTGVQNEQFF. In DNA, the CDR3 is TGTGCCAGCAGCTCCGGGACAGGGGTCCAGAATGAGCAGTTCTTC.

This clonotype was observed at least ten times. This rearrangement joins TRBV19 to TRBJ2-5; 10 positions agree with TRBD2. CDR1 and CDR2 (germline): LNHDA, SQIVND (reference sequence). The ends lost 1 base at V and 7 bases at J; junction bases unmatched: 15. The CDR3 spans 18 residues. The CDR3 here is CASSIVVAGGLKGGTQYF. In DNA, the CDR3 is TGTGCCAGTAGTATAGTGGTAGCGGGAGGCCTAAAAGGTGGGACCCAGTACTTC.

The rearrangement uses TRBV6-1 and TRBJ2-4; unclear D gene. The end of the DNA aligns better with TRBJ2-7, so the J call may be wrong. CDR1 is MNHNS, CDR2 SASEGT, per germline. CDR3 size: 12 residues. CDR3 DNA sequence: TGTGCCAGCTTCAGCCGAATCTACGAGCAGTACTTC. It translates to CASFSRIYEQYF.